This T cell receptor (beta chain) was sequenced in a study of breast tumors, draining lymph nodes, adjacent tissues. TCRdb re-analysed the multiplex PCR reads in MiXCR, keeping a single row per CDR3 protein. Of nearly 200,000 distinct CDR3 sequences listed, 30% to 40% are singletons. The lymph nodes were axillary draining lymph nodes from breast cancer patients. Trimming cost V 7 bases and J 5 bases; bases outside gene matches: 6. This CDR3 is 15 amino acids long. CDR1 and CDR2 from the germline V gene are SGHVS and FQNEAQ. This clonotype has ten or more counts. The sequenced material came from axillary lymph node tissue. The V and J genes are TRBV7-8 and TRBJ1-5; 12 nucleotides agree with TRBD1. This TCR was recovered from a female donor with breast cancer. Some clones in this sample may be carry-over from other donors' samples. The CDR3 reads CASIPGTGGYQPQHF. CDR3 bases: TGTGCCAGCATCCCTGGGACAGGGGGCTATCAGCCCCAGCATTTT.